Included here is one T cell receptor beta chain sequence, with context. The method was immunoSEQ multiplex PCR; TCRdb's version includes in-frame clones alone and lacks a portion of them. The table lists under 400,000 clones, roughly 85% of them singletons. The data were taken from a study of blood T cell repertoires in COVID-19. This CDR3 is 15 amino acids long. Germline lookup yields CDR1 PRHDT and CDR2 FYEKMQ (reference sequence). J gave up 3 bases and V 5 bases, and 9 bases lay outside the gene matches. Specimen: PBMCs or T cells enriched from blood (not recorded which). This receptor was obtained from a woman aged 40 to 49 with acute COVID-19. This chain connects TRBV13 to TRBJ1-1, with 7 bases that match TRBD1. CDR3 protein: CASSRQGRQDTEAFF. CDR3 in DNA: TGTGCCAGCAGCCGACAGGGAAGACAGGACACTGAAGCTTTCTTT. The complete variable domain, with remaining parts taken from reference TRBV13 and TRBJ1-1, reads AAGVIQSPRHLIKEKRETATLKCYPIPRHDTVYWYQQGPGQDPQFLISFYEKMQSDKGSIPDRFSAQQFSDYHSELNMSSLELGDSALYFCASSRQGRQDTEAFFGQGTRLTVV.